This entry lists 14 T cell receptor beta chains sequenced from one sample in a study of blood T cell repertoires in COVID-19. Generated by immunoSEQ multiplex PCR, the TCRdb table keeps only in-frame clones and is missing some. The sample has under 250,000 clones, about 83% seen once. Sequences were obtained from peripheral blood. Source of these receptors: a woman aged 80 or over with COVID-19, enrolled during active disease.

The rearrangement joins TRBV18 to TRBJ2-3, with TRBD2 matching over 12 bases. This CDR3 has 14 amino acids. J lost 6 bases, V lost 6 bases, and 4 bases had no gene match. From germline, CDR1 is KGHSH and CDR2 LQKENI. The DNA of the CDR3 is TGTGCCAGCTCTCCTGGGACTAGCGGGGATACGCAGTATTTT. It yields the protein CASSPGTSGDTQYF.

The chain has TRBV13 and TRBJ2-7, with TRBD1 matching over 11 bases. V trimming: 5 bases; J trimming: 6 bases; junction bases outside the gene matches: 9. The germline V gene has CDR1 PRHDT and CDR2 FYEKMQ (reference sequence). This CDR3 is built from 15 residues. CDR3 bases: TGTGCCAGCAGCCCCCGGACAGGGGGCCAGGGCGAGCAGTACTTC. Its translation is CASSPRTGGQGEQYF.

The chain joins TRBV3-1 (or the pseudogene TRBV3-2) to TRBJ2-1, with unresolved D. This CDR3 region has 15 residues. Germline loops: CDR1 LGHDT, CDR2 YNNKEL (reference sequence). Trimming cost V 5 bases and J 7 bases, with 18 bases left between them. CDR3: CASSYRGLDQNEQFF. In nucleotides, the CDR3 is TGTGCCAGCAGCTACCGCGGCCTAGACCAAAATGAGCAGTTCTTC.

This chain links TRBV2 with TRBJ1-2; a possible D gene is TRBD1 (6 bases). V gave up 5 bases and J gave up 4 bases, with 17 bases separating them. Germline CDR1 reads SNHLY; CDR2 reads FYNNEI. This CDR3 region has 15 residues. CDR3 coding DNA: TGTGCCAGCAGTCCCTCTCGGACAGCCGCCTATGGCTACACCTTC. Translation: CASSPSRTAAYGYTF.

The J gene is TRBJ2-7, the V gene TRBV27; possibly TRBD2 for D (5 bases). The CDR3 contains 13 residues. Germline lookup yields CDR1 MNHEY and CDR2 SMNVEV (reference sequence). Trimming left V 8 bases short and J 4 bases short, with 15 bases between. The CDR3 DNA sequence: TGTGCCAGCGCCCCCGGGGATACTTACGAGCAGTACGTC. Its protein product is CASAPGDTYEQYV.

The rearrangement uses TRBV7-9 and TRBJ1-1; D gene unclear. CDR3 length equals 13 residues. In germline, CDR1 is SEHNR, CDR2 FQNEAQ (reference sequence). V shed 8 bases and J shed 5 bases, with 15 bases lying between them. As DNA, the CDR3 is TGTGCCAGCGACCGGGCAGGAGGGACTGAAGCTTTCTTT. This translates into CASDRAGGTEAFF.

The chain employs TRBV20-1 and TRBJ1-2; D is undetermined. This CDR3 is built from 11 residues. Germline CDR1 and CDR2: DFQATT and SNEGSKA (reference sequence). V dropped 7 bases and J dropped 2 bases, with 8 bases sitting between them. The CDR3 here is CSGPRNYGYTF. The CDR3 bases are TGCAGTGGACCGCGGAACTATGGCTACACCTTC.

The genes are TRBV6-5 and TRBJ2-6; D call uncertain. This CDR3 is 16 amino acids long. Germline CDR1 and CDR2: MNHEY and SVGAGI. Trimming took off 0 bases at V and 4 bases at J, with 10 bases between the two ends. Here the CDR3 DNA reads TGTGCCAGCAGTTACTCGGAGCCAAGGGGGGCCAACGTCCTGACTTTC. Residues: CASSYSEPRGANVLTF.

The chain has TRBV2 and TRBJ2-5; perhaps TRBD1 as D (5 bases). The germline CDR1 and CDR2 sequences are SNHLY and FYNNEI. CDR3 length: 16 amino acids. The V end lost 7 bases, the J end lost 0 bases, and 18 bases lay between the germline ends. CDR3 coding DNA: TGTGCCAGCAATGGCCCCAGCGACAGAAACCAAGAGACCCAGTACTTC. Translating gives CASNGPSDRNQETQYF.

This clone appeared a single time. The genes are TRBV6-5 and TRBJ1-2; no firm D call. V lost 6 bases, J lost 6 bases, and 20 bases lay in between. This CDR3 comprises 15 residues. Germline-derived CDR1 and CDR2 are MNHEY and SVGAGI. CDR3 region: CASRPTRSEVNGYTF. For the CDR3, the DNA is TGTGCCAGCAGGCCCACGAGGTCGGAAGTAAATGGCTACACCTTC.

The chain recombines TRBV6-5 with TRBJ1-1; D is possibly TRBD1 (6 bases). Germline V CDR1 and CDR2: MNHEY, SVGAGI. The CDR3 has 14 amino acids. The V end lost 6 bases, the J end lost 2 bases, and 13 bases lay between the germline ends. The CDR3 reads CASRQGRGNTEAFF. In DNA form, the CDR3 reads TGTGCCAGCAGGCAGGGCAGGGGTAACACTGAAGCTTTCTTT.

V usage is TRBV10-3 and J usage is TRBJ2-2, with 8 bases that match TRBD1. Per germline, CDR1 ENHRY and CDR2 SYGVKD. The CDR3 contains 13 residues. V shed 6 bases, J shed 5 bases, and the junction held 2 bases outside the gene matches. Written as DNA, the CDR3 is TGTGCCATCAGGGACAGGGTTACCGGGGAGCTGTTTTTT. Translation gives CAIRDRVTGELFF.

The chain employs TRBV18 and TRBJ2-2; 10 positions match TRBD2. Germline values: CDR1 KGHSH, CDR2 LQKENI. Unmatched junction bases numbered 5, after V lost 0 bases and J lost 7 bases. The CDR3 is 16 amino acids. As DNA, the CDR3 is TGTGCCAGCTCACCACCTTCTAGCGGGGGAATCGGGGAGCTGTTTTTT. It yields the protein CASSPPSSGGIGELFF. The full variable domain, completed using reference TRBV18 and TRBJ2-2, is NAGVMQNPRHLVRRRGQEARLRCSPMKGHSHVYWYRQLPEEGLKFMVYLQKENIIDESGMPKERFSAEFPKEGPSILRIQQVVRGDSAAYFCASSPPSSGGIGELFFGEGSRLTVL.

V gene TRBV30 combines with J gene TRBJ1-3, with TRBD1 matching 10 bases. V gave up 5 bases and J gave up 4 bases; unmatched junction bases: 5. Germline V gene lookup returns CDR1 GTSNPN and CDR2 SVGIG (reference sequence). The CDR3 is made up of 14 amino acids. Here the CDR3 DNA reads TGTGCCTGGGGGGGACAGGGGCCCGGAAACACCATATATTTT. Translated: CAWGGQGPGNTIYF.